This T cell receptor beta chain was found in a study of cytomegalovirus exposure and HLA in healthy donors. PCR primers comprised 60 Vbeta and 13 Jbeta primers. Only in-frame clones appear in the TCRdb table, and some are missing; sequencing was by immunoSEQ multiplex PCR. The repertoire includes some 45,000 clones, 45% to 65% of them detected once, and around 10% sits in the top ten. Study-level points and caveats: Earlier analysis found most TCR beta V segments productive about 87% or about 30% of the time. Among the sequence variants, a highly shared cluster was likely an artifact of sequencing. Prediction of most subjects' HLA-A and HLA-B alleles by TCR beta sequences was reportedly accurate.

CDR3 size: 14 residues. Germline CDR1 MGHDK, CDR2 SYGVNS. The V segment lost 5 bases and the J segment 1 base; nucleotides outside the gene matches: 2. This clone occurred a few times. What it recognizes is unknown. This clonotype originated in a human donor in good health. The source material was PBMCs. The V and J genes are TRBV25-1 and TRBJ2-5, with 9 bases lining up with TRBD2. The CDR3 DNA reads TGTGCCAGCAGTACTAGCGGGTCCCAAGAGACCCAGTACTTC. Its protein product is CASSTSGSQETQYF.